Listed below are T cell receptor beta chains from one sample, sequenced in a study of post-analysis software for immune sequencing data. TCRdb analysed the PCR reads with MiXCR anew, one entry per CDR3 protein. This sample has a few hundred thousand distinct CDR3 sequences; about 40% occur once, and the top ten carry under 9%. The sequenced sample consisted of blood. The receptors come from a girl between 2 and 10 years old with multiple sclerosis. Both conserved end residues are part of each CDR3. Each record gives: clone size, V gene, J gene, D gene, CDR3 protein, CDR3 DNA. The D gene is left open where the match is weak. The size field is filled for only some rows; it gives once, few, many or a size class.

size: few
V: TRBV9
J: TRBJ2-3
D: .
CDR3: CASSVTVGEDTQYF
DNA: TGTGCCAGCAGCGTGACAGTGGGGGAAGATACGCAGTATTTT

size: .
V: TRBV5-1
J: TRBJ1-1
D: .
CDR3: CASSLFSPGDTEAFF
DNA: TGCGCCAGCAGCTTGTTCAGTCCCGGGGACACTGAAGCTTTCTTT

size: .
V: TRBV5-1
J: TRBJ2-1
D: .
CDR3: CASSPVAGDNEQFF
DNA: TGCGCCAGCAGCCCGGTGGCAGGCGACAATGAGCAGTTCTTC

size: .
V: TRBV5-1
J: TRBJ1-5
D: .
CDR3: CASSLGHPDQPQHF
DNA: TGCGCCAGCAGCTTAGGACATCCCGACCAGCCCCAGCATTTT

size: few
V: TRBV3-1
J: TRBJ2-7
D: .
CDR3: CASSHTPGRGPYEQYF
DNA: TGTGCCAGCAGCCACACCCCCGGGAGAGGTCCCTACGAGCAGTACTTC

size: .
V: TRBV7-3
J: TRBJ2-1
D: TRBD2
CDR3: CASSPKRGLAGNNEQFF
DNA: TGTGCCAGCAGCCCAAAACGAGGACTAGCGGGTAACAATGAGCAGTTCTTC

size: few
V: TRBV29-1
J: TRBJ1-4
D: TRBD1
CDR3: CSTVGQGNEKLFF
DNA: TGCAGCACAGTGGGACAGGGGAATGAAAAACTGTTTTTT

size: .
V: TRBV18
J: TRBJ2-5
D: .
CDR3: CASSPAGLGTETQYF
DNA: TGTGCCAGCTCACCGGCAGGTCTTGGTACGGAGACCCAGTACTTC

size: .
V: TRBV6-6
J: TRBJ1-5
D: .
CDR3: CASSPGGASNQPQHF
DNA: TGTGCCAGCAGTCCCGGGGGGGCTAGCAATCAGCCCCAGCATTTT

size: .
V: TRBV5-6
J: TRBJ1-5
D: TRBD1
CDR3: CASSSLQGMYSNQPQHF
DNA: TGTGCCAGCAGCTCGCTACAGGGGATGTATAGCAATCAGCCCCAGCATTTT

size: .
V: TRBV12-3/TRBV12-4
J: TRBJ2-7
D: TRBD1
CDR3: CASTRDRGYEQYF
DNA: TGTGCCAGCACCCGGGACAGGGGCTACGAGCAGTACTTC

size: few
V: TRBV5-1
J: TRBJ2-7
D: .
CDR3: CASSPSNRDYEQYF
DNA: TGCGCCAGCAGCCCTTCGAACAGGGACTACGAGCAGTACTTC

size: few
V: TRBV29-1
J: TRBJ2-3
D: TRBD2
CDR3: CSVESRGGTDTQYF
DNA: TGCAGCGTTGAATCCCGGGGGGGCACAGATACGCAGTATTTT

size: few
V: TRBV4-1
J: TRBJ1-6
D: TRBD1
CDR3: CASSQDPGTGMGSPLHF
DNA: TGCGCCAGCAGCCAAGATCCCGGGACAGGGATGGGTTCACCCCTCCACTTT

size: .
V: TRBV24-1
J: TRBJ1-5
D: .
CDR3: CATSETGSNQPQHF
DNA: TGTGCCACCAGTGAGACGGGCAGCAATCAGCCCCAGCATTTT

size: .
V: TRBV5-1
J: TRBJ2-7
D: .
CDR3: CASTSSYEQYF
DNA: TGCGCCAGCACGAGCTCCTACGAGCAGTACTTC

size: .
V: TRBV21-1
J: TRBJ2-5
D: .
CDR3: CASSKTADRGRETQYF
DNA: TGTGCCAGCAGCAAAACGGCCGACAGGGGAAGAGAGACCCAGTACTTC

size: few
V: TRBV7-6
J: TRBJ2-2
D: TRBD1
CDR3: CASSNRDRPGELFF
DNA: TGTGCCAGCAGCAACCGGGACAGACCCGGGGAGCTGTTTTTT

size: .
V: TRBV7-2
J: TRBJ2-1
D: .
CDR3: CASSPLAKEQFF
DNA: TGTGCCAGCAGCCCCCTAGCCAAGGAGCAGTTCTTC

size: few
V: TRBV7-9
J: TRBJ2-1
D: .
CDR3: CASSLNEFMGPSSYNEQFF
DNA: TGTGCCAGCAGCTTAAATGAATTTATGGGGCCTAGCTCCTACAATGAGCAGTTCTTC

size: .
V: TRBV10-3
J: TRBJ2-3
D: TRBD1
CDR3: CAISEPLTGQVLDTQYF
DNA: TGTGCCATCAGTGAGCCCTTAACGGGACAGGTGTTGGATACGCAGTATTTT

size: .
V: TRBV20-1
J: TRBJ2-7
D: .
CDR3: CSARHPGIYEQYF
DNA: TGCAGTGCCCGGCACCCTGGGATCTACGAGCAGTACTTC

size: .
V: TRBV9
J: TRBJ1-2
D: TRBD1
CDR3: CDSSEIPGQGYYGYTF
DNA: TGTGACAGCAGCGAAATCCCGGGACAGGGGTACTATGGCTACACCTTC

size: .
V: TRBV7-9
J: TRBJ2-1
D: TRBD2
CDR3: CASTLAVGPLNSYNEQFF
DNA: TGTGCCAGCACCCTAGCGGTTGGCCCTCTTAACTCCTACAATGAGCAGTTCTTC

size: many
V: TRBV7-9
J: TRBJ2-7
D: .
CDR3: CASSFGAYEQYF
DNA: TGCGCCAGCAGCTTCGGGGCCTACGAGCAGTACTTC

size: .
V: TRBV20-1
J: TRBJ2-7
D: .
CDR3: CSAFTGSYEQYF
DNA: TGCAGTGCTTTTACAGGGAGCTACGAGCAGTACTTC

size: .
V: TRBV28
J: TRBJ1-1
D: .
CDR3: CASSLWTVITGRTEAFF
DNA: TGTGCCAGCAGTTTATGGACGGTTATTACGGGTAGGACTGAAGCTTTCTTT

size: .
V: TRBV28
J: TRBJ1-1
D: .
CDR3: CASSARDILNTEAFF
DNA: TGTGCCAGCAGTGCCAGGGACATTTTGAACACTGAAGCTTTCTTT

size: .
V: TRBV4-1
J: TRBJ2-7
D: .
CDR3: CASSHPTRDRSYEQYF
DNA: TGCGCCAGCAGCCACCCGACCCGAGATCGCTCCTACGAGCAGTACTTC

size: few
V: TRBV20-1
J: TRBJ2-1
D: TRBD2
CDR3: CSATRRTASGRSRPHEQFF
DNA: TGCAGTGCTACCAGGAGAACGGCTAGCGGGAGGTCTAGGCCCCATGAGCAGTTCTTC

size: .
V: TRBV28
J: TRBJ1-2
D: .
CDR3: CASSLYSYLHGYTF
DNA: TGTGCCAGCAGTTTATACAGCTATCTACATGGCTACACCTTC

size: many
V: TRBV6-1
J: TRBJ2-1
D: TRBD1
CDR3: CASSEDGQGPYNEQFF
DNA: TGTGCCAGCAGTGAAGATGGACAGGGCCCCTACAATGAGCAGTTCTTC

size: .
V: TRBV20-1
J: TRBJ2-1
D: .
CDR3: CSAVKQSNEQFF
DNA: TGCAGTGCGGTTAAGCAGAGCAATGAGCAGTTCTTC

size: few
V: TRBV6-4
J: TRBJ1-1
D: TRBD1
CDR3: CASSRSGTGQGGTEAFF
DNA: TGTGCCAGCAGCCGGTCCGGGACAGGTCAAGGTGGGACTGAAGCTTTCTTT

size: .
V: TRBV27
J: TRBJ2-6
D: TRBD1
CDR3: CASSPWDSLPSGANVLTF
DNA: TGTGCCAGCAGTCCCTGGGACAGTTTACCCTCTGGGGCCAACGTCCTGACTTTC

size: .
V: TRBV20-1
J: TRBJ1-2
D: .
CDR3: CSARIEGKDGYTF
DNA: TGCAGTGCTAGAATAGAGGGGAAGGATGGCTACACCTTC

size: once
V: TRBV28
J: TRBJ2-1
D: .
CDR3: CARSSQGFDNEQFF
DNA: TGTGCCCGCAGCTCCCAGGGATTTGACAATGAGCAGTTCTTC

size: .
V: TRBV6-5
J: TRBJ1-1
D: .
CDR3: CASISDPLNTEAFF
DNA: TGTGCCAGTATCAGTGATCCCCTGAACACTGAGGCTTTCTTT

size: once
V: TRBV5-6
J: TRBJ1-1
D: TRBD1
CDR3: CASGWTGTTEAFF
DNA: TGTGCCAGCGGGTGGACAGGAACCACTGAAGCTTTCTTT

size: few
V: TRBV7-2
J: TRBJ1-2
D: .
CDR3: CASSPRTAGYGYTF
DNA: TGTGCCAGCAGCCCGCGGACAGCCGGCTATGGCTACACCTTC

size: many
V: TRBV20-1
J: TRBJ2-7
D: TRBD2
CDR3: CSAGLAGSSYEQYF
DNA: TGCAGTGCTGGACTAGCGGGGAGTAGCTACGAGCAGTACTTC

size: .
V: TRBV19
J: TRBJ1-5
D: TRBD1
CDR3: CASSIGYETGKDQPQHF
DNA: TGTGCCAGTAGTATTGGATATGAGACAGGGAAGGATCAGCCCCAGCATTTT

size: few
V: TRBV29-1
J: TRBJ1-2
D: .
CDR3: CSVEVPSYGYTF
DNA: TGCAGCGTTGAAGTCCCCAGCTATGGCTACACCTTC

size: .
V: TRBV4-1
J: TRBJ2-7
D: TRBD1
CDR3: CASSQDHRGAYEQYF
DNA: TGCGCCAGCAGCCAAGATCACAGGGGGGCCTACGAGCAGTACTTC

size: few
V: TRBV7-2
J: TRBJ2-7
D: TRBD2
CDR3: CASSSIAWGGYEQYF
DNA: TGTGCCAGCAGCTCGATAGCGTGGGGGGGATACGAGCAGTACTTC

size: .
V: TRBV5-5
J: TRBJ1-2
D: TRBD1
CDR3: CASSLPGTGNYGYTF
DNA: TGTGCCAGCAGCCTACCTGGGACAGGGAACTATGGCTACACCTTC

size: few
V: TRBV28
J: TRBJ2-1
D: TRBD1
CDR3: CASSSADRGRWSDEQFF
DNA: TGTGCCAGCAGTTCCGCAGACAGGGGTCGTTGGTCAGATGAGCAGTTCTTC

size: few
V: TRBV12-3/TRBV12-4
J: TRBJ2-5
D: TRBD1
CDR3: CASARGREETQYF
DNA: TGTGCCAGCGCCAGGGGGCGCGAAGAGACCCAGTACTTC

size: .
V: TRBV7-2
J: TRBJ2-6
D: .
CDR3: CASSLAGVSGANVLTF
DNA: TGTGCCAGCAGCTTAGCCGGGGTATCTGGGGCCAACGTCCTGACTTTC

size: .
V: TRBV27
J: TRBJ2-7
D: .
CDR3: CASSFLTSWEQYF
DNA: TGTGCCAGCAGTTTTCTGACCTCATGGGAGCAGTACTTC

size: .
V: TRBV20-1
J: TRBJ2-3
D: .
CDR3: CSTQQGNTQYF
DNA: TGCAGTACTCAACAGGGAAATACGCAGTATTTT

size: .
V: TRBV25-1
J: TRBJ2-7
D: .
CDR3: CASSEGSSTPYEQYF
DNA: TGTGCCAGCAGTGAAGGCTCCTCAACCCCCTACGAGCAGTACTTC

size: few
V: TRBV20-1
J: TRBJ1-6
D: .
CDR3: CSARAGIRNSPLHF
DNA: TGCAGTGCTAGAGCGGGTATTCGTAATTCACCCCTCCACTTT

size: .
V: TRBV6-6
J: TRBJ1-2
D: .
CDR3: CASTGQDYGYTF
DNA: TGTGCCAGCACGGGGCAGGACTATGGCTACACCTTC

size: .
V: TRBV28
J: TRBJ2-1
D: TRBD2
CDR3: CASSLLSGRSGEQFF
DNA: TGTGCCAGCAGTTTGCTTAGCGGGAGAAGTGGTGAGCAGTTCTTC

size: .
V: TRBV3-1
J: TRBJ2-3
D: .
CDR3: CASSPDGGPRHTQYF
DNA: TGTGCCAGCAGCCCGGATGGGGGGCCTCGGCATACGCAGTATTTT

size: few
V: TRBV6-5
J: TRBJ1-5
D: .
CDR3: CASGYTYRVTNGQPQHF
DNA: TGTGCCAGCGGGTACACGTACAGGGTGACTAATGGGCAGCCCCAGCATTTT

size: .
V: TRBV7-8
J: TRBJ2-1
D: TRBD2
CDR3: CASSLSRNAGDSYNEQFF
DNA: TGTGCCAGCAGCTTATCTCGTAACGCGGGAGACTCCTACAATGAGCAGTTCTTC

size: few
V: TRBV12-3/TRBV12-4
J: TRBJ1-4
D: TRBD1
CDR3: CASSFRDRGQKLFF
DNA: TGTGCCAGCAGTTTCCGGGACAGGGGTCAAAAACTGTTTTTT